This TCR beta chain derives from a study of T-cell memory formation after mild COVID-19. Study conclusions and caveats: Clones that contracted from day 15 to 85 had balanced CD4/CD8; later expanders were CD4+ biased. SARS-CoV-2 specificity of second-wave clones peaking day 37 was unconfirmed. Contracting CD4+ clones were located mainly in CM and EM, and CD8+ clones in EMRA.

The germline gives CDR1 SGHRS, CDR2 YFSETQ. This CDR3 region has 14 residues. Between the trimmed V and J ends, which lost 1 base and 4 bases, there was a span of 12 bases. Constant-segment primers were used for 5'RACE, and the resulting TCR alpha and TCR beta cDNA libraries carried sample barcodes and UMIs. A single record per CDR3 protein comes from TCRdb applying MiXCR to the 5' RACE reads. The sample contains 550,000 to 650,000 distinct CDR3 sequences, approximately 15% of which appear only once. A few counts support this clonotype. Its antigen is still unknown. Specimen: PBMCs or a T cell subset sorted from them (not recorded which). This chain links TRBV5-1 with TRBJ2-7; TRBD2 is a possible D gene (5 bases). The receptor's source is an adult woman who had mild COVID-19 (a few samples of this study predate the infection). Cell type and time point are not known. CDR3 amino acids: CASSLTPTGYEQYF. The CDR3, as DNA: TGCGCCAGCAGCTTGACCCCGACGGGATACGAGCAGTACTTC.